The 32 T cell receptor beta chains in this list originate from one sample, sequenced in a study of blood T cells in healthy people across ages. Using a J-beta primer mix together with a sample-barcoded 5' primer, a second PCR was run for about 6 to 12 cycles. TCRdb analysed the 5' RACE reads with MiXCR anew, one entry per CDR3 protein. Here the sample spans 700,000 to 900,000 distinct CDR3 sequences, 20% to 30% being singletons. These data were likewise used in another study, on T cells of mothers and their children.

The sequenced material came from blood. The source of these receptors is a boy younger than 18 in good health.

This clonotype has only a few counts. The V call is TRBV7-2, the J call TRBJ2-5; 11 bases fit TRBD1. The DNA end is more similar to TRBJ2-1, so the J call may be wrong. Germline V gives CDR1 SGHTA, CDR2 FQGNSA. This CDR3 has 16 residues. For the CDR3, the DNA is TGTGCCAGCAGCATTACCGGGACAGGGGGTTATAGAGAGCAGTTCTTC. As protein: CASSITGTGGYREQFF.

This clonotype has a handful of counts. The DNA of the CDR3 is TGCGCCAGCAGCCACGGGACAGGGCACACAGATACGCAGTATTTT. Translating it yields CASSHGTGHTDTQYF. The J gene is TRBJ2-3, the V gene TRBV5-1; TRBD1 matches 9 bases. CDR3 size: 15 residues. Unmatched junction bases numbered 5, after V lost 4 bases and J lost 2 bases. The germline V gene has CDR1 SGHRS and CDR2 YFSETQ.

This sequence joins TRBV7-3 and TRBJ2-5; D possibly corresponds to TRBD1 (5 bases). Germline-derived CDR1 and CDR2 are SGHTA and FQGTGA. V was pared by 5 bases and J by 4 bases, with 11 bases between. The CDR3 sequence is 13 residues long. CDR3 nucleotides: TGTGCCAGCAGCACCCAGGGCCCAGAGACCCAGTACTTC. It codes for CASSTQGPETQYF.

With respect to this clonotype: This CDR3 is missing its conserved last phenylalanine or tryptophan, likely due to a read error. This chain's CDR3 is CASSSGGGGGNTEAFL. DNA of the CDR3: TGCGCCAGCAGCTCGGGGGGCGGCGGAGGGAACACTGAAGCTTTCCTT. This chain uses TRBV5-1 with TRBJ1-1; tentatively, D is TRBD1 (6 bases). Trimming pared 3 bases from V and 1 base from J, leaving 16 bases between. CDR1 is SGHRS, CDR2 YFSETQ, per germline. This CDR3 is built from 16 residues.

This clonotype was seen only a few times. V gene TRBV25-1 combines with J gene TRBJ2-7; tentatively, D is TRBD1 (6 bases). V lost 0 bases to trimming and J lost 5 bases, with 17 bases between them. CDR1 MGHDK and CDR2 SYGVNS come from the germline V gene. The CDR3 sequence is 16 residues long. The CDR3 spells CASSEYYGLAGDEQYF. The CDR3 coding sequence is TGTGCCAGCAGTGAATACTACGGGCTCGCAGGGGACGAGCAGTACTTC.

This clonotype was observed once. The chain uses TRBV12-3 or TRBV12-4 and TRBJ1-2; no clear D gene. CDR3 length equals 12 residues. The V gene lost 8 bases and the J gene lost 3 bases, with 10 bases spanning the gap. CDR3 region: CASADVYYGYTF. The CDR3 nucleotides read TGTGCCAGCGCCGACGTCTACTATGGCTACACCTTC.

This clonotype is a singleton in its sample. The rearrangement joins TRBV28 to TRBJ2-4; 7 nucleotides agree with TRBD1. From germline, CDR1 is MDHEN and CDR2 SYDVKM. This CDR3 region has 14 residues. Germline trimming cut 5 bases from V and 3 bases from J; bases unmatched to any gene: 4. CDR3 bases: TGTGCCAGCAGTATGGGACAGCACAAAAACATTCAGTACTTC. Translation gives CASSMGQHKNIQYF.

The chain has TRBV11-2 and TRBJ2-2, with 11 nucleotides matching TRBD1. Per germline, CDR1 SGHAT and CDR2 FQNNGV. Losses at the gene ends were 7 bases for V and 5 bases for J; bases not matched to a gene: 9. CDR3 length equals 16 residues. The CDR3 is CASTRTGGAGTGELFF. The CDR3 DNA reads as TGTGCCAGCACCCGGACAGGGGGCGCGGGGACCGGGGAGCTGTTTTTT.

This clonotype has only a few counts. The rearrangement links TRBV18 to TRBJ1-1; D is undetermined. The CDR3 runs 14 residues. Germline-derived CDR1 and CDR2 are KGHSH and LQKENI. Trimming took 5 bases from V and 0 from J, leaving 10 bases between them. DNA of the CDR3: TGTGCCAGCTCAATGACAAGCATGAACACTGAAGCTTTCTTT. As protein: CASSMTSMNTEAFF.

The CDR3 region has the DNA TGTGCCAGCAGCTCCAACTCCGGGACTAGCTTGTCCGGGGAGCTGTTTTTT. Residues: CASSSNSGTSLSGELFF. J is TRBJ2-2 and V is TRBV7-2, with TRBD2 matching 9 bases. V trimming: 4 bases; J trimming: 6 bases; junction bases outside the gene matches: 12. This CDR3 has 17 residues. From germline, CDR1 is SGHTA and CDR2 FQGNSA.

The CDR3 DNA reads as TGTGCCAGCTCACGCGGGGTATCTGCAACTAATGAAAAACTGTTTTTT. It is translated as CASSRGVSATNEKLFF. The chain employs TRBV18 and TRBJ1-4; D call uncertain. The germline V and J ends were trimmed by 4 bases and 0 bases, with 12 bases remaining between them. The CDR3 length is 16 residues. CDR1 is KGHSH, CDR2 LQKENI, per germline.

This sequence joins TRBV7-9 and TRBJ2-4; D might be TRBD1 (6 bases). The CDR3 has 15 residues. Germline V gene lookup returns CDR1 SEHNR and CDR2 FQNEAQ (reference sequence). V was pared by 6 bases and J by 2 bases, with 14 bases between. This CDR3 reads CASSSLQGTKNIQYF. DNA for the CDR3: TGTGCCAGCAGTTCCCTACAGGGAACCAAAAACATTCAGTACTTC.

J is TRBJ1-2 and V is TRBV12-3 or TRBV12-4; no clear D gene. CDR3 length: 15 amino acids. Trimming took off 1 base at V and 4 bases at J, with 13 bases between the two ends. Here the CDR3 reads CASSLGIPQVYGYTF. CDR3 bases: TGTGCCAGCAGTTTAGGAATCCCCCAGGTCTATGGCTACACCTTC.

This clonotype was found a few times. The chain couples TRBV10-2 to TRBJ2-3, with D uncertain. This CDR3 is built from 14 residues. V lost 1 base to trimming and J lost 6 bases, with 11 bases between them. Germline CDR1 and CDR2: WSHSY and SAAADI. The CDR3 reads CASSELRAWDTQYF. The CDR3 DNA reads TGCGCCAGCAGTGAGTTGCGTGCCTGGGATACGCAGTATTTT.

The V and J genes are TRBV2 and TRBJ2-1; weak D call: TRBD2 (7 bases). In germline, CDR1 is SNHLY, CDR2 FYNNEI. The V end lost 8 bases, the J end lost 5 bases, and 16 bases lay between the germline ends. CDR3 size: 14 residues. Here the CDR3 reads CASEFGGADNEQFF. The DNA for the CDR3 is TGTGCCAGCGAGTTTGGGGGGGCTGACAATGAGCAGTTCTTC.

The V and J genes are TRBV9 and TRBJ1-1, with 8 bases identical to TRBD1. J lost 0 bases, V lost 3 bases, and 4 bases had no gene match. The length of the CDR3 is 15 residues. Per germline, CDR1 SGDLS and CDR2 YYNGEE. The CDR3 reads CASSALTGVNTEAFF. As DNA, the CDR3 is TGTGCCAGCAGCGCCCTGACAGGGGTGAACACTGAAGCTTTCTTT.

V gene TRBV25-1 combines with J gene TRBJ2-1, with D possibly being TRBD1 or TRBD2 (5 bases each). The ends were cut back, 8 bases at V and 0 bases at J, with 14 bases in the middle. The CDR3 totals 15 residues. The germline V gene encodes CDR1 MGHDK and CDR2 SYGVNS. The CDR3 coding sequence is TGTGCCAGCGTTGGGTGGGGGAGCTCCTACAATGAGCAGTTCTTC. Its translation is CASVGWGSSYNEQFF.

The gene calls are TRBV7-9 and TRBJ2-2; 8 bases are a match to TRBD1. The trim removed 4 bases at V and 3 bases at J, leaving 10 bases unmatched. CDR1 and CDR2 from the germline V gene are SEHNR and FQNEAQ (reference sequence). The CDR3 loop spans 17 amino acids. This CDR3 is CASSSIRTGIYTGELFF. The CDR3 DNA follows: TGTGCCAGCAGCTCGATCAGGACAGGGATTTACACCGGGGAGCTGTTTTTT.

This clonotype was found a few times. CDR3 nucleotide sequence: TGTGCCAGCAGACTTAGAGATTCCGCCTACGAGCAGTACTTC. Translating gives CASRLRDSAYEQYF. The chain combines TRBV6-1 with TRBJ2-5; no firm D call. The J call may be wrong; the DNA end is better matched by TRBJ2-7. Germline V gene lookup returns CDR1 MNHNS and CDR2 SASEGT. The CDR3 runs 14 residues.

The genes are TRBV9 and TRBJ2-5; 7 nucleotides agree with TRBD1. V gave up 3 bases and J gave up 1 base; unmatched junction bases: 3. CDR1 is SGDLS, CDR2 YYNGEE, per germline. This CDR3 is 14 amino acids long. In DNA, the CDR3 is TGTGCCAGCAGCGCCAGGACAGGCCAAGAGACCCAGTACTTC. Translating it yields CASSARTGQETQYF.

This clonotype has just a few counts. V and J are TRBV27 and TRBJ2-5; unclear D gene. The J call is doubtful: the DNA matches TRBJ2-1 better. Per the germline V gene, CDR1 is MNHEY and CDR2 is SMNVEV (reference sequence). This CDR3 is built from 14 residues. CDR3 DNA sequence: TGTGCCAGCAGTTTCTTGGGATTCGGCAATGAGCAGTTCTTC. This encodes CASSFLGFGNEQFF.

This clonotype was found once. J is TRBJ1-5 and V is TRBV3-1; D unclear. V dropped 0 bases and J dropped 6 bases, with 6 bases sitting between them. Germline CDR1 LGHDT, CDR2 YNNKEL (reference sequence). The CDR3 runs to 13 residues. This CDR3 reads CASSQDSGQPQHF. The CDR3 nucleotides are TGTGCCAGCAGCCAAGATTCGGGTCAGCCCCAGCATTTT.

The chain couples TRBV6-1 to TRBJ1-1; possible D gene TRBD1, 6 bases. In germline, CDR1 is MNHNS, CDR2 SASEGT. V lost 0 bases, J lost 5 bases, and 10 bases lay in between. CDR3 length: 14 residues. The CDR3 DNA follows: TGTGCCAGCAGTGAAGCGCGCAGGGGAACTGAAGCTTTCTTT. This sequence encodes CASSEARRGTEAFF.

The V gene is TRBV10-3, the J gene TRBJ2-5, with 7 bases that match TRBD2. Germline V gene sequence: CDR1 ENHRY, CDR2 SYGVKD. Trimming removed 7 bases from V and 4 bases from J; junction bases left unmatched: 9. The CDR3 loop spans 14 amino acids. The CDR3 spells CAITSGTAGETQYF. The DNA of the CDR3 is TGTGCCATCACAAGCGGGACGGCGGGAGAGACCCAGTACTTC.

This clonotype was recorded only once. The CDR3 sequence: CASSVEPGRAHSGNTIYF. DNA for the CDR3: TGTGCCAGCAGCGTAGAACCGGGCAGGGCACACTCTGGAAACACCATATATTTT. This chain links TRBV9 with TRBJ1-3; tentative D call: TRBD1 (5 bases). The germline CDR1 and CDR2 sequences are SGDLS and YYNGEE. Deletions cut 0 bases from V and 0 bases from J, with 16 bases between. There are 18 residues in the CDR3.

This clonotype showed up just a few times. This chain connects TRBV20-1 to TRBJ2-5; no firm D call. The V end lost 4 bases, the J end lost 1 base, and 7 bases lay between the germline ends. CDR3 size: 12 residues. Germline V gene lookup returns CDR1 DFQATT and CDR2 SNEGSKA (reference sequence). The CDR3 here is CSAIALQETQYF. The CDR3 DNA is TGCAGTGCTATTGCCCTCCAAGAGACCCAGTACTTC.

This chain uses TRBV6-6 with TRBJ2-1, with D perhaps matching TRBD2 (5 bases). Trimming pared 4 bases from V and 3 bases from J, leaving 13 bases between. Germline-derived CDR1 and CDR2 are MNHNY and SVGAGI (reference sequence). The CDR3 has 15 residues. CDR3 loop: CASSLSTTGYNEQFF. Here the CDR3 DNA reads TGTGCCAGCAGTTTATCGACTACCGGCTACAATGAGCAGTTCTTC.

V gene TRBV18 combines with J gene TRBJ2-7, with TRBD1 identical over 8 bases. The CDR3 is made up of 14 amino acids. Unmatched junction bases numbered 5, after V lost 6 bases and J lost 1 base. Looked up from germline, CDR1 is KGHSH and CDR2 is LQKENI. CDR3 sequence: CASSGTGDSYEQYF. CDR3 in DNA: TGTGCCAGCTCGGGGACAGGCGATTCCTACGAGCAGTACTTC.

This clonotype was seen only a few times. This chain joins TRBV6-2 or TRBV6-3 and TRBJ2-6; 7 bases fit TRBD2. The CDR3 totals 14 residues. Trimming cost V 10 bases and J 5 bases; bases outside gene matches: 8. Germline V gives CDR1 MNHEY, CDR2 SVGEGT. The CDR3 here is CATVPGGWANVLTF. The CDR3 region has the DNA TGTGCCACCGTCCCGGGAGGCTGGGCCAACGTCCTGACTTTC.

This clonotype occurred a few times. The chain recombines TRBV6-5 with TRBJ1-1; TRBD1 might be the D (6 bases). V was cut by 6 bases and J by 3 bases, with 17 bases left in between. The germline V gene encodes CDR1 MNHEY and CDR2 SVGAGI. This CDR3 region has 15 residues. The CDR3 protein is CASRLRWGADTEAFF. CDR3 nucleotides: TGTGCCAGCAGACTCCGCTGGGGGGCGGACACTGAAGCTTTCTTT.

The chain joins TRBV24-1 to TRBJ2-1; 8 nucleotides line up with TRBD1. The CDR3 spans 13 residues. V shed 3 bases, J shed 16 bases, and the junction held 10 bases outside the gene matches. Germline V lookup: CDR1 KGHDR, CDR2 SFDVKD. CDR3 in amino acids: CATSDGQGYPEFF. The CDR3 region has the DNA TGTGCCACCAGTGATGGACAGGGCTACCCGGAATTCTTC.

A single count supports this clonotype. CDR3 in DNA: TGTGCCAGCAGCTTTGCATTAGCGGGACTCCAAGAGACCCAGTACTTC. Protein: CASSFALAGLQETQYF. The chain recombines TRBV11-2 with TRBJ2-5; 8 bases agree with TRBD2. From germline, CDR1 is SGHAT and CDR2 FQNNGV. V was pared by 3 bases and J by 1 base, with 7 bases of the junction left unmatched. The CDR3 has 16 residues.